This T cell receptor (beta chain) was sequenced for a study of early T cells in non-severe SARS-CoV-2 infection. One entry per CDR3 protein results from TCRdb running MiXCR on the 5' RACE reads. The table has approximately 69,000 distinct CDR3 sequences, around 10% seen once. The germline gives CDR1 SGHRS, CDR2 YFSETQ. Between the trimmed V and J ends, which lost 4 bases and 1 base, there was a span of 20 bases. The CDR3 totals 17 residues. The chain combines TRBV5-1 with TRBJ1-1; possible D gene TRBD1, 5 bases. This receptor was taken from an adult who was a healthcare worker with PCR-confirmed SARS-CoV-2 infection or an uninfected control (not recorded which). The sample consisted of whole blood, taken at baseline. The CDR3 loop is CASSTDLRGVGNTEAFF. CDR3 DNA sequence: TGCGCCAGCAGCACCGACCTGAGGGGCGTAGGGAACACTGAAGCTTTCTTT.